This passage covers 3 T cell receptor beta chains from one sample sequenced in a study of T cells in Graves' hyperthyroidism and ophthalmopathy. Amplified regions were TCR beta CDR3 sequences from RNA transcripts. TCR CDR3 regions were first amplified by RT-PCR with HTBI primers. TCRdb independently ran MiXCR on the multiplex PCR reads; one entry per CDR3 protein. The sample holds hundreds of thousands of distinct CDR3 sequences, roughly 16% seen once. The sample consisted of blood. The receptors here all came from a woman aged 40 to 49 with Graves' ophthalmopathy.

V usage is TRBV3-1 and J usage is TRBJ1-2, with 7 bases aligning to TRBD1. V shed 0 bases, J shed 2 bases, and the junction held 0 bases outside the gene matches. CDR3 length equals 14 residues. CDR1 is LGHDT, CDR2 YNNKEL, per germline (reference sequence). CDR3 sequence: CASSQEGQNYGYTF. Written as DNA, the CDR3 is TGTGCCAGCAGCCAAGAGGGACAGAACTATGGCTACACCTTC.

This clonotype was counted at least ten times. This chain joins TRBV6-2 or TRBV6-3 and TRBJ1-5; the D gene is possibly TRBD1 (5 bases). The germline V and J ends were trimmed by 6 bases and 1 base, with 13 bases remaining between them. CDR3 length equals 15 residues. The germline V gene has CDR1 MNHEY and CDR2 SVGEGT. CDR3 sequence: CASSLPGVSNQPQHF. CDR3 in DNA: TGTGCCAGCAGCTTACCGGGGGTAAGCAATCAGCCCCAGCATTTT.

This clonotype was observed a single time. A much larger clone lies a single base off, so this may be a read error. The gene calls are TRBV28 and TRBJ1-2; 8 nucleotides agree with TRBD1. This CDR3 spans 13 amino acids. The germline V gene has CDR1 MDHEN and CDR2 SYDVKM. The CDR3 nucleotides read TGTGGCAGCAGCATGGACAGGGTTCATGGCTACACCTTC. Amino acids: CGSSMDRVHGYTF.